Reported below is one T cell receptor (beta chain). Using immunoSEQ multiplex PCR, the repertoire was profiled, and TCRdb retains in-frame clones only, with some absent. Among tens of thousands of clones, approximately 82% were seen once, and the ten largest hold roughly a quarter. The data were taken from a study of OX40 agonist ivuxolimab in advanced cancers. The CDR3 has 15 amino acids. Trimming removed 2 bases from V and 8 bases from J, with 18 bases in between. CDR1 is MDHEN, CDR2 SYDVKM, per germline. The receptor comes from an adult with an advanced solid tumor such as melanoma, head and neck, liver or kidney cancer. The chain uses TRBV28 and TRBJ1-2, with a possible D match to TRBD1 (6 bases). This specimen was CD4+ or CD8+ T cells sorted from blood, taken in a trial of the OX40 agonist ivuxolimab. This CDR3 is CASSLPAGTGIGYTF. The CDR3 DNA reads TGTGCCAGCAGTTTACCGGCCGGCACAGGGATAGGCTACACCTTC.